This T cell receptor beta chain was observed in a study of blood T cell repertoires in COVID-19. Overall study context: Material from acute and convalescent COVID-19 was sourced from the United States, Italy and Spain.

Germline-derived CDR1 and CDR2 are SGHRS and YFSETQ. The V gene end was trimmed by 0 bases and the J gene end by 13 bases; junction bases not matched to a gene: 15. The CDR3 has 15 residues. This clone appeared a few times. TCRdb's table, derived via immunoSEQ multiplex PCR, lists solely in-frame clones and lacks some. The sample has about 100,000 clones; about nine tenths are singletons. Sequencing used peripheral blood. The chain couples TRBV5-1 to TRBJ2-7, with TRBD1 matching 8 bases. This receptor was taken from a woman in her forties or fifties with COVID-19, enrolled during active disease. The CDR3 loop is CASSLDVRGPQYLYF. As DNA, the CDR3 is TGCGCCAGCAGCTTGGACGTCAGGGGGCCCCAATATTTATACTTC. Full variable domain (outside the CDR3, taken from reference TRBV5-1 and TRBJ2-7): KAGVTQTPRYLIKTRGQQVTLSCSPISGHRSVSWYQQTPGQGLQFLFEYFSETQRNKGNFPGRFSGRQFSNSRSEMNVSTLELGDSALYLCASSLDVRGPQYLYFGPGTRLTVT.